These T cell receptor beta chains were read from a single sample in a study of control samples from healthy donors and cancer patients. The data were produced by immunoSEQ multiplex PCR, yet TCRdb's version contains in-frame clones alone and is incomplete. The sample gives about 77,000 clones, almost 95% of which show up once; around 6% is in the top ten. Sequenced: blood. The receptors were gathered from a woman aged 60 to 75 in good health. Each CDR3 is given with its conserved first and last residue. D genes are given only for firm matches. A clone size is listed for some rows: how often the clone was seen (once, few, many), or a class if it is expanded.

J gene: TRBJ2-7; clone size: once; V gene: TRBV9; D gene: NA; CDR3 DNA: TGTGCCAGCAGTCCACAGGAGCCAAGCTCCTACGAGCAGTACTTC; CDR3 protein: CASSPQEPSSYEQYF
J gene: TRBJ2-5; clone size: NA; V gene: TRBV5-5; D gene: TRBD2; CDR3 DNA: TGTGCCAGCAGCCGCATCGGCTCGGGCGGGAGCCTTCAAGAGACCCAGTACTTC; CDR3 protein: CASSRIGSGGSLQETQYF
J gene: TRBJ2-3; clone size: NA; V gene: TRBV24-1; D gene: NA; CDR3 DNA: TGTGCCACCAGTGCAAGAGGACAGTCATCTAGCACAGATACGCAGTATTTT; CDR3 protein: CATSARGQSSSTDTQYF
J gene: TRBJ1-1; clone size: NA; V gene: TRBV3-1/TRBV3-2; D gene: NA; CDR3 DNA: TGTGCCAGCAGCCAAGTTTCGGGAGACGCTTTCTTT; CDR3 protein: CASSQVSGDAFF
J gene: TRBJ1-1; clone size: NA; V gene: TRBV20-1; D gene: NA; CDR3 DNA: TGCAGTGCCCGGGGGAACACTGAAGCTTTCTTT; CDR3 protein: CSARGNTEAFF
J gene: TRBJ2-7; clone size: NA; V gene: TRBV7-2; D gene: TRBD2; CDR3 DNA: TGTGCCAGCAGCTTAGGCGGTGGGGCGGGAGTCGAGCAGTACTTC; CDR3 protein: CASSLGGGAGVEQYF
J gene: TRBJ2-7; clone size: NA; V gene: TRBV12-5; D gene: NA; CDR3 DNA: TGTGCTAGTGGTTTGGTGGAGACAGCTGGGGAGCAGTACTTC; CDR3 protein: CASGLVETAGEQYF
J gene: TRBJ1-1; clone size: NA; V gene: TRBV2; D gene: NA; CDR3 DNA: TGTGCCAGCACTAGGGACCTTAGCACTGAAGCTTTCTTT; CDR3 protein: CASTRDLSTEAFF
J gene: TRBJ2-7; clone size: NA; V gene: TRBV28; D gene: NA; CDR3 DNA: TGTGCCAGCAGTTTAGAGAGGGAGCAGTACTTC; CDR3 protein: CASSLEREQYF
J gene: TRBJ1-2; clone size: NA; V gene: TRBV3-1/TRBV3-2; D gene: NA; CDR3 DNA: TGTGCCAGCAGTCAGAATAGGATCCGGGACGGGGATAACTATGGCTACACCTTC; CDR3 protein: CASSQNRIRDGDNYGYTF
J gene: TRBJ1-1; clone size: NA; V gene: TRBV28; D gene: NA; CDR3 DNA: TGTGCCAGCAGTTTTACGGGTATGAACACTGAAGCTTTCTTT; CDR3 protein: CASSFTGMNTEAFF
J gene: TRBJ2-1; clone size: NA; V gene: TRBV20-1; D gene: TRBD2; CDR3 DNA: TGCAGTGCTAGTGGAAGCGGGAGAGAAGGGGAGCGGGAGCAGTTCTTC; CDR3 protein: CSASGSGREGEREQFF
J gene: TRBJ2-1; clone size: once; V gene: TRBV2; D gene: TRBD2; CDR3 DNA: TGTGCCAGCAGTTCGGGGAGGGATATTGATGAGCAGTTCTTC; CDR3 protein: CASSSGRDIDEQFF
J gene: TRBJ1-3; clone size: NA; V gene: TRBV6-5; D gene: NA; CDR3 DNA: TGTGCCAGCGAGGACAGCCCGTATGGAAACACCATATATTTT; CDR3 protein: CASEDSPYGNTIYF
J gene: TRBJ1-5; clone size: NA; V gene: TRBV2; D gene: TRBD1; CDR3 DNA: TGTGCCAGCAGGGGGACAGGGGGCACATCTCAGCCCCAGCATTTT; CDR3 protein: CASRGTGGTSQPQHF
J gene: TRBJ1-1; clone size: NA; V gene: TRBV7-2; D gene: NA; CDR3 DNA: TGTGCCAGCAGCTTAGCGTTCAGGAACACTGAAGCTTTCTTT; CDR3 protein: CASSLAFRNTEAFF
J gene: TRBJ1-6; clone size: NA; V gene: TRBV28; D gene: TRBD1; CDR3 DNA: TGTGCCAGCAGTTTAGGACAGGCGGGAAATTCACCCCTCCACTTT; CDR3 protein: CASSLGQAGNSPLHF
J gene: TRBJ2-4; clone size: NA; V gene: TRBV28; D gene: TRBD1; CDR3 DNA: TGTGCCAGCAGTCCCGGACAGGACAAAAACATTCAGTACTTC; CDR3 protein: CASSPGQDKNIQYF
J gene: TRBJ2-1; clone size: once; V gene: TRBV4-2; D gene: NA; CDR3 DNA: TGTGCCAGCAGCCCAATGGAGCAGGATTACAATGAGCAGTTCTTC; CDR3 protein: CASSPMEQDYNEQFF
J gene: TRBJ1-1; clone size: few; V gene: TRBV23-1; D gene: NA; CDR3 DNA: TGCGCCAGCAGTGGGGATCTAATGAGCACTGAAGCTTTCTTT; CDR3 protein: CASSGDLMSTEAFF
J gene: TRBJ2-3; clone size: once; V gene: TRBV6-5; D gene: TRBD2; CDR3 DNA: TGTGCCAGCAGAGAGGCCGGGAGGGGAGATACGCAGTATTTT; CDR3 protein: CASREAGRGDTQYF
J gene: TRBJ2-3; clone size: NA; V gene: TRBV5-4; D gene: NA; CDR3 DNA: TGTGCCAGCAGCTCCAGACAGACCCACACAGATACGCAGTATTTT; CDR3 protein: CASSSRQTHTDTQYF
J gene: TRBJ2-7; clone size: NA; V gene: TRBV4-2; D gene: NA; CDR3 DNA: TGTGCCAGCAGCCAAGAGTTGGGGGGATCCTACGAGCAGTACTTC; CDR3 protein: CASSQELGGSYEQYF
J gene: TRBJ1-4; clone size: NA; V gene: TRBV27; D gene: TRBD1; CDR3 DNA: TGTGCCAGCAGTTTACGCCACAGGGGGCAAACAACTAATGAAAAACTGTTTTTT; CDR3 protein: CASSLRHRGQTTNEKLFF
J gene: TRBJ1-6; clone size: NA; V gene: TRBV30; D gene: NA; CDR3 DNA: TGTGCCTGGAGTGTAGTCGATGTGGATTCACCCCTCCACTTT; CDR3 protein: CAWSVVDVDSPLHF
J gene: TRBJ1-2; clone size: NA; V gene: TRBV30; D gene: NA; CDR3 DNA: TGTGCCGGGACCCTCGAAAACAACTATGGCTACACCTTC; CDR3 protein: CAGTLENNYGYTF